This TCR beta chain emerged from a study of PD-1 blockade in classical Hodgkin lymphoma. Time point in this sample: cycle 4 day 1 (C4D1), after about 6 weeks of nivolumab. No patient escaped relapse after autologous stem cell transplantation, and brentuximab vedotin exposure varied. Progressive disease, partial response or complete response was each patient's best response. On this clone itself: Antigen: not known.

The CDR3 has 15 residues. V was shortened by 6 bases and J by 2 bases, with 15 bases between the two germline ends. Germline V gives CDR1 LNHDA, CDR2 SQIVND (reference sequence). Method: immunoSEQ multiplex PCR; TCRdb's copy keeps in-frame clones and lacks some. The sample has roughly 50,000 clones; roughly 89% are singletons. General study findings and limits: Baseline diversity in complete responders resembled that of newly diagnosed patients. Patients with an early start, nivolumab under 1 year after ASCT, were excluded.

The sequence came from a human donor with classical Hodgkin lymphoma. Sequencing was performed on peripheral blood mononuclear cells (PBMCs), taken before the fourth cycle of nivolumab. The chain has TRBV19 and TRBJ2-3; TRBD2 is a possible D gene (6 bases). The CDR3 reads CASRPGLTLTDTQYF. CDR3 DNA: TGTGCCAGTAGGCCGGGACTGACGCTCACAGATACGCAGTATTTT.